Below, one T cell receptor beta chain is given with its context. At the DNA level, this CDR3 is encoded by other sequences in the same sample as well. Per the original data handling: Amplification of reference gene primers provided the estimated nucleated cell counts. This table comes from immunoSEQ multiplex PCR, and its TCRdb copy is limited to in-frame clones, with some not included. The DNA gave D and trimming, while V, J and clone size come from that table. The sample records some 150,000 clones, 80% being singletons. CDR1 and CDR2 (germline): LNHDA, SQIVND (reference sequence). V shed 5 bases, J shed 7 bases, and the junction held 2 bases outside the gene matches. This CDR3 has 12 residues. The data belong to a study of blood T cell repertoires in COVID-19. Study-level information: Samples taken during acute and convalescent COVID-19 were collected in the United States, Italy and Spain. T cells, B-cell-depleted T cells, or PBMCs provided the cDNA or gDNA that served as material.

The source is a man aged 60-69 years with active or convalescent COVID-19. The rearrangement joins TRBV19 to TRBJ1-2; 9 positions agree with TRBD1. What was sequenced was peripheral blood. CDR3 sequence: CASSGQGFGYTF. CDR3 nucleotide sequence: TGTGCCAGTAGTGGACAGGGGTTTGGCTACACCTTC.